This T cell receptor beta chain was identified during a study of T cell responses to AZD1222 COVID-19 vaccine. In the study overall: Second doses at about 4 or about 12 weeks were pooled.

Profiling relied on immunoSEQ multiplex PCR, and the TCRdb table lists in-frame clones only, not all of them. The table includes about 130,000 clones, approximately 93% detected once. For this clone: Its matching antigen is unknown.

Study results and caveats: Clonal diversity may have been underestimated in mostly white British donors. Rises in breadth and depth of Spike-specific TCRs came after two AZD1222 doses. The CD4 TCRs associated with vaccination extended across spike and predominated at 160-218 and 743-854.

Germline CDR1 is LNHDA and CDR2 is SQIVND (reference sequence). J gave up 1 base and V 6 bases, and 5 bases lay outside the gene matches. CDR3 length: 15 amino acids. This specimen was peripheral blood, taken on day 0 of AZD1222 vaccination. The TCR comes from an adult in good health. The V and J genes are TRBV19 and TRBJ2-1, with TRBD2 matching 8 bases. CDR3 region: CASSPPGGSYNEQFF. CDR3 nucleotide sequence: TGTGCCAGTAGCCCGCCGGGAGGGTCCTACAATGAGCAGTTCTTC. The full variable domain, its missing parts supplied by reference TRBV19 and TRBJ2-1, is DGGITQSPKYLFRKEGQNVTLSCEQNLNHDAMYWYRQDPGQGLRLIYYSQIVNDFQKGDIAEGYSVSREKKESFPLTVTSAQKNPTAFYLCASSPPGGSYNEQFFGPGTRLTVL.